These 14 T cell receptor beta chains originate from one sample sequenced in a study of CD8+ T cells in alopecia areata (dated by TCRdb to the late 2010s). Library creation used the immunoSEQ multiplex PCR assay. For TCR sequencing, RNA was extracted from every sample and reverse transcribed into cDNA to serve as template. TCRdb provides this immuneACCESS table in a form limited to in-frame rearrangements. Some clones are lacking; in checked studies, under half of them reflect an unresolved V gene, and why the rest are absent is not known. This sample gives roughly 180,000 clones in total; roughly three fifths of them show up just once. The top ten constitute over 3% of the sample. The time point label of this sample denotes: four to five weeks on oral tofacitinib. Taken with the paper, the label for treatment or condition translates to: oral pan-JAK inhibitor, 5-10 mg twice daily. The sequencing here drew on CD4+ T cells sorted from blood, taken at week 4, from a patient treated with tofacitinib. The receptor source for this set is a human donor with alopecia areata.

The CDR3 is CASSQEGTGRTYEQYF. The DNA of the CDR3 is TGTGCCAGCAGCCAAGAAGGCACAGGACGGACCTACGAGCAGTACTTC. The J gene is TRBJ2-7, the V gene TRBV7-3; D possibly corresponds to TRBD1 (5 bases). Germline loops: CDR1 SGHTA, CDR2 FQGTGA. The ends were cut back, 5 bases at V and 2 bases at J, with 19 bases in the middle. The CDR3 loop spans 16 amino acids.

J is TRBJ2-3 and V is TRBV28; TRBD1 is a possible D gene (5 bases). V lost 5 bases and J lost 11, with 23 bases in between. Germline V lookup: CDR1 MDHEN, CDR2 SYDVKM. This CDR3 contains 15 residues. The CDR3 nucleotides are TGTGCCAGCAGTCCGCCGGACGGTAAAAAAAGGGGGCAGTATTTT. Amino acids: CASSPPDGKKRGQYF.

The chain recombines TRBV5-1 with TRBJ1-1, with 8 bases lining up with TRBD1. The junction had 5 bases not matched to a gene; V was cut back by 0 bases and J by 4 bases. The CDR3 contains 15 residues. Germline CDR1 and CDR2: SGHRS and YFSETQ. The CDR3 reads CASSLGVGQGTEAFF. The CDR3 DNA reads TGCGCCAGCAGCTTGGGAGTTGGACAGGGCACTGAAGCTTTCTTT.

The chain carries TRBV5-1 and TRBJ2-3, with D perhaps matching TRBD2 (6 bases). Trimming shortened V by 4 bases and J by 1 base, and 13 bases separated the two germline ends. CDR3 length equals 15 residues. CDR1 SGHRS and CDR2 YFSETQ come from the germline V gene. The CDR3 protein is CASSELGGGTDTQYF. The CDR3 region has the DNA TGCGCCAGCAGCGAGCTTGGCGGGGGCACAGATACGCAGTATTTT.

This chain uses TRBV30 with TRBJ1-4; weak D call: TRBD1 (5 bases). The CDR3 consists of 14 residues. Trimming cost V 0 bases and J 6 bases, with 11 bases left between them. CDR1 GTSNPN and CDR2 SVGIG come from the germline V gene (reference sequence). The CDR3 DNA follows: TGTGCCTGGAGTGTAGGGCAGGGAGATGAAAAACTGTTTTTT. It specifies CAWSVGQGDEKLFF.

This clone has more than one count but fewer than ten. This chain joins TRBV10-3 and TRBJ2-1, with TRBD2 as a possible D gene (6 bases). This CDR3 is built from 14 residues. The V gene lost 7 bases and the J gene lost 3 bases, with 13 bases spanning the gap. Germline assignment: CDR1 ENHRY and CDR2 SYGVKD. CDR3 in amino acids: CAITVPGDYNEQFF. CDR3 bases: TGTGCCATCACCGTGCCGGGGGACTACAATGAGCAGTTCTTC.

The chain is built from TRBV25-1 and TRBJ2-1; D may correspond to TRBD1 or TRBD2 (5 bases each). The CDR3 spans 18 residues. Germline V CDR1 and CDR2: MGHDK, SYGVNS. Trimming shortened V by 5 bases and J by 0 bases, and 20 bases separated the two germline ends. The CDR3 DNA reads TGTGCCAGCAGTAGGCGTACCCCCGGGGCCCGCTCCTACAATGAGCAGTTCTTC. Translation: CASSRRTPGARSYNEQFF. Based on the CDR3 plus reference TRBV25-1 and TRBJ2-1, the full variable domain is EADIYQTPRYLVIGTGKKITLECSQTMGHDKMYWYQQDPGMELHLIHYSYGVNSTEKGDLSSESTVSRIRTEHFPLTLESARPSHTSQYLCASSRRTPGARSYNEQFFGPGTRLTVL.

This clone was counted only a few times. The chain is built from TRBV6-5 and TRBJ1-3; unclear D gene. CDR1 is MNHEY, CDR2 SVGAGI, per germline. V shed 6 bases and J shed 3 bases, with 6 bases lying between them. This CDR3 spans 12 amino acids. The CDR3 is CASRSFGNTIYF. The CDR3 DNA reads TGTGCCAGCAGATCCTTTGGAAACACCATATATTTT.

The V gene is TRBV27, the J gene TRBJ2-7; no clear D. Germline CDR1 is MNHEY and CDR2 is SMNVEV (reference sequence). The CDR3 is 16 residues long. Trimming cost V 2 bases and J 10 bases, with 24 bases left between them. CDR3: CASSLMVSRGQAPQYF. CDR3 nucleotide sequence: TGTGCCAGCAGTTTAATGGTCTCGAGAGGTCAGGCCCCTCAGTACTTC.

The chain links TRBV7-2 to TRBJ2-3; D unclear. Between the trimmed V and J ends, which lost 5 bases and 1 base, there was a span of 16 bases. This CDR3 comprises 16 residues. Germline CDR1 SGHTA, CDR2 FQGNSA. CDR3 sequence: CASSPWTARGTDTQYF. The CDR3 DNA is TGTGCCAGCAGCCCCTGGACCGCCCGGGGCACAGATACGCAGTATTTT.

V and J are TRBV6-1 and TRBJ2-2; D gene uncertain. V was cut by 5 bases and J by 3 bases, with 7 bases left in between. This CDR3 has 13 amino acids. Germline-derived CDR1 and CDR2 are MNHNS and SASEGT. The CDR3 sequence is CASSNRDTGELFF. The CDR3 region has the DNA TGTGCCAGCAGTAACAGAGACACCGGGGAGCTGTTTTTT.

The V call is TRBV5-1, the J call TRBJ1-4, with a tentative D call TRBD1 (5 bases). This CDR3 has 15 residues. V lost 0 bases and J 8 bases, leaving 14 bases between the germline ends. Germline V gives CDR1 SGHRS, CDR2 YFSETQ. The CDR3 DNA is TGCGCCAGCAGCTTGGAGGTTCGGGGGAGCGAAAAACTGTTTTTT. Translation gives CASSLEVRGSEKLFF.

V and J are TRBV30 and TRBJ1-1, with D possibly TRBD1 on 5 matching bases. Germline CDR1 and CDR2: GTSNPN and SVGIG (reference sequence). This CDR3 comprises 14 residues. Trimming removed 4 bases from V and 1 base from J, with 13 bases in between. The CDR3 is CAWKGARENTEAFF. The CDR3 DNA follows: TGTGCCTGGAAGGGCGCCAGGGAGAACACTGAAGCTTTCTTT.

This clone has just a few counts. V usage is TRBV30 and J usage is TRBJ2-3; D gene ambiguous. Germline CDR1 is GTSNPN and CDR2 is SVGIG (reference sequence). The V and J ends lost 0 bases and 0 bases respectively, with 7 bases between them. The CDR3 length is 14 residues. This CDR3 reads CAWSVRKSTDTQYF. The CDR3 DNA reads as TGTGCCTGGAGTGTAAGGAAGAGCACAGATACGCAGTATTTT.